This T cell receptor (beta chain) was sequenced during a study of metastatic and nonmetastatic thyroid tumors. Overall study context: Repertoires of blood and of tissue (tumor or nodule) from malignant and benign thyroid patients were compared.

Germline CDR1 is SGHRS and CDR2 is YFSETQ. CDR3 length: 14 amino acids. Trimming at V came to 4 bases and at J to 6 bases, leaving 7 bases not matched to a gene. Patients had received no treatment of any kind before thyroid surgery. From the PCR reads, TCRdb re-called clones with MiXCR. This table holds more than 5,500 clones, 25% to 30% found once. The sequencing sample was made of adjacent normal tissue. The V and J genes are TRBV5-1 and TRBJ2-1; 7 nucleotides align to TRBD2. This clonotype was sampled from a female donor with papillary thyroid cancer or a benign thyroid nodule (not recorded which). Some clones in this sample may be carry-over from other donors' samples. CDR3 sequence reads: CASSPMTSSNEQFF. In DNA, the CDR3 is TGCGCCAGCAGCCCGATGACTAGCAGCAATGAGCAGTTCTTC.